The present TCR beta chain was sequenced within a study of blood T cell repertoires in COVID-19. Study overall: The United States, Italy and Spain were the sources of the acute and convalescent COVID-19 samples. PBMCs, B-cell-depleted T cells, or T cells were the source of the cDNA or gDNA that made up the material.

The CDR3 loop spans 14 amino acids. Germline values: CDR1 SNHLY, CDR2 FYNNEI. J was trimmed by 0 bases and V by 5 bases; bases with no gene match: 4. Assay used: immunoSEQ multiplex PCR; TCRdb lists only in-frame clones, some missing. The sample has fewer than 250,000 clones, 82% seen once. The chain is built from TRBV2 and TRBJ2-7; 7 bases map to TRBD2. The sequenced material came from peripheral blood. This TCR was sampled from a woman aged 70-85 years with acute or convalescent COVID-19. The chain's CDR3 is CASSPLAASYEQYF. The DNA of the CDR3 is TGTGCCAGCAGTCCCCTAGCGGCCTCCTACGAGCAGTACTTC.